The 15 T cell receptor beta chains in this list originate from one sample, sequenced in a study of identical twins. TCRdb independently ran MiXCR on the 5' RACE reads; one entry per CDR3 protein. The sample has about 920,000 distinct CDR3 sequences, approximately 13% seen once. Separately, the same data were catalogued under a study of yellow fever vaccine responses in identical twins.

Specimen: PBMCs. The receptors come from a woman aged 18-35 years in good health.

The CDR3 sequence: CASSQQAGNSPLHF. The DNA for the CDR3 is TGTGCCAGCAGCCAACAGGCGGGGAATTCACCCCTCCACTTT. The genes are TRBV14 and TRBJ1-6; D is ambiguous. V gave up 2 bases and J gave up 7 bases, with 9 bases separating them. Per the germline V gene, CDR1 is SGHDN and CDR2 is FVKESK. This CDR3 is 14 amino acids long.

This clonotype was found a few times. The chain combines TRBV28 with TRBJ2-1; 9 bases line up with TRBD2. The CDR3 totals 14 residues. Germline CDR1 MDHEN, CDR2 SYDVKM. The junction had 5 bases not matched to a gene; V was cut back by 3 bases and J by 8 bases. The DNA for the CDR3 is TGTGCCAGCAGTTTTAGCGGGGGTTCCGATGAGCAGTTCTTC. Translated: CASSFSGGSDEQFF.

This chain links TRBV20-1 with TRBJ2-5; 8 bases agree with TRBD1. The CDR3 contains 18 residues. V lost 0 bases and J lost 1; bases outside the gene matches: 13. Germline CDR1 DFQATT, CDR2 SNEGSKA (reference sequence). This CDR3 is CSARDTVSLGQAQETQYF. CDR3 nucleotide sequence: TGCAGTGCTAGAGATACCGTGTCCTTGGGACAGGCCCAAGAGACCCAGTACTTC.

V is TRBV7-6 and J is TRBJ2-1; no definite D call. The CDR3 consists of 13 residues. Per germline, CDR1 SGHVS and CDR2 FNYEAQ. Trimming removed 5 bases from V and 5 bases from J, with 10 bases in between. CDR3: CASSTRPDNEQFF. For the CDR3, the DNA is TGTGCCAGCAGCACCCGACCCGACAATGAGCAGTTCTTC.

The chain uses TRBV11-2 and TRBJ2-1; TRBD2 agrees at 8 bases. This CDR3 region has 14 residues. Looked up from germline, CDR1 is SGHAT and CDR2 is FQNNGV. V was clipped by 5 bases and J by 3 bases; unmatched bases: 3. The CDR3 spells CASSISGVYNEQFF. DNA of the CDR3: TGTGCCAGCAGCATTAGCGGGGTCTACAATGAGCAGTTCTTC.

This chain links TRBV3-1 with TRBJ1-1, with unresolved D. V shed 4 bases and J shed 1 base, with 13 bases lying between them. The length of the CDR3 is 15 residues. Germline CDR1 LGHDT, CDR2 YNNKEL (reference sequence). For the CDR3, the DNA is TGTGCCAGCAGCCCCGAAAGGCCTGGGAACACTGAAGCTTTCTTT. It encodes CASSPERPGNTEAFF.

V and J are TRBV4-1 and TRBJ2-1; 12 bases agree with TRBD2. V was clipped by 2 bases and J by 9 bases; unmatched bases: 11. Germline V lookup: CDR1 MGHRA, CDR2 YSYEKL. CDR3 length: 17 residues. The CDR3 DNA reads TGCGCCAGCAGCCAAAATCCCCTAGCGGGAGGGCGGGGTGAGCAGTTCTTC. Protein product: CASSQNPLAGGRGEQFF.

The chain uses TRBV5-1 and TRBJ2-1; 8 nucleotides match TRBD2. The length of the CDR3 is 14 residues. Unmatched junction bases numbered 6, after V lost 3 bases and J lost 7 bases. Germline-derived CDR1 and CDR2 are SGHRS and YFSETQ. This chain's CDR3 is CASSSTGGPNEQFF. The CDR3 DNA reads as TGCGCCAGCAGCTCTACGGGAGGGCCTAATGAGCAGTTCTTC.

The CDR3 bases are TGTGCCAGTAAACCTTTTACTAGCACAGATACGCAGTATTTT. Residues: CASKPFTSTDTQYF. This chain links TRBV25-1 with TRBJ2-3, with D uncertain. The V and J ends lost 9 bases and 0 bases respectively, with 13 bases between them. The CDR3 covers 14 residues. Per the germline V gene, CDR1 is MGHDK and CDR2 is SYGVNS.

This clonotype was seen only a few times. This chain links TRBV28 with TRBJ1-5, with TRBD1 identical over 8 bases. Per the germline V gene, CDR1 is MDHEN and CDR2 is SYDVKM. With V trimmed by 5 bases and J by 6 bases, 9 bases remained unmatched. This CDR3 is built from 15 residues. In DNA, the CDR3 is TGTGCCAGCAGTCCCCACAGGGGGATCGGTCAGCCCCAGCATTTT. Its protein is CASSPHRGIGQPQHF.

This clonotype appeared many times. This chain connects TRBV10-3 to TRBJ1-1; tentatively, D is TRBD1 (6 bases). The CDR3 covers 14 residues. From germline, CDR1 is ENHRY and CDR2 SYGVKD. The ends were cut back, 2 bases at V and 1 base at J, with 8 bases in the middle. CDR3 amino acids: CAISEGGPNTEAFF. The CDR3 DNA sequence: TGTGCCATCAGTGAGGGGGGCCCGAACACTGAAGCTTTCTTT.

The J gene is TRBJ2-1, the V gene TRBV7-2; TRBD2 might be the D (7 bases). The V end was cut by 5 bases, the J end by 2 bases, with 13 bases between. Germline CDR1 SGHTA, CDR2 FQGNSA. The CDR3 consists of 15 residues. The CDR3 is CASSRKGGAYNEQFF. The CDR3 bases are TGTGCCAGCAGCCGTAAAGGGGGGGCCTACAATGAGCAGTTCTTC.

Only a few counts were recorded for this clonotype. The chain has TRBV6-2 or TRBV6-3 and TRBJ2-1; no clear D gene. Germline values: CDR1 MNHEY, CDR2 SVGEGT. The CDR3 covers 14 residues. The germline V and J ends were trimmed by 0 bases and 13 bases, with 16 bases remaining between them. For the CDR3, the DNA is TGTGCCAGCAGTTACTCATCCCAACTGCGGCCCCAGTTCTTC. This sequence encodes CASSYSSQLRPQFF.

This clonotype was recorded many times. For the CDR3, the DNA is TGTGCCAGCAGTGACCCCGGGACAGGGGTATATGGCTACACCTTC. This gives the protein CASSDPGTGVYGYTF. V gene TRBV2 combines with J gene TRBJ1-2; 10 nucleotides line up with TRBD1. J gave up 5 bases and V 3 bases, and 6 bases lay outside the gene matches. The V gene's germline CDR1 is SNHLY and CDR2 FYNNEI. The CDR3 contains 15 residues.

This clonotype showed up many times. V and J are TRBV14 and TRBJ2-1; D not certain. The CDR3 runs to 14 residues. Germline values: CDR1 SGHDN, CDR2 FVKESK. With 4 bases removed from V and 8 bases from J, the gap between germline ends came to 15 bases. As DNA, the CDR3 is TGTGCCAGCAGCCCGTATAATCTAGAGGATGAGCAGTTCTTC. Encoded protein: CASSPYNLEDEQFF.